This T cell receptor (beta chain) derives from a study of T cell responses to AZD1222 COVID-19 vaccine (dated by TCRdb to the early 2020s). Background for the entire study: TCR sequencing was performed for roughly 250 trial participants, of whom roughly 200 were given two doses of AZD1222 and approximately 26 were given two doses of MenACWY control vaccine. Enrollment into the trials was organized by age into subgroups of 18-55, 56-69 and 70-plus years, and those subgroups contained roughly 140, 27 and 60 TCR-sequenced participants, respectively.

The CDR3 regions of human TCRbeta chains were analyzed by immunosequencing. The authors' analysis ran thus. Repertoire TCRs were checked for matches against a reference library of SARS-CoV-2-specific TCRs that had been generated using the MIRA antigen-specificity platform. Breadth was defined as the fraction of unique TCRs that were SARS-CoV-2-associated, and depth was defined as the fraction of total T cells that were SARS-CoV-2-associated. Using the MIRA data, each spike-specific TCR was assigned both to the spike region to which the TCR was reactive and to a CD4 or CD8 class. Log10-transformed breadth and depth values were compared by one-way ANOVA with Sidak's multiple comparisons tests. TCRdb mirrors the immuneACCESS table, restricted to in-frame sequences. Some clones are absent from its copies; in checked studies, under half trace to an unresolved V gene, and the reason for the others is unknown. V and J calls plus clone size are reproduced from that table; the DNA served to infer D and trimming. This sample comprises around 130,000 clones, approximately 91% of them detected only once. Together, the top ten hold approximately 2% of the sample.

The sample's time point label, decoded: about 28 days (+/-7) after the second vaccine dose. AZD1222 recipients whose second dose came at about 4 weeks and those whose second dose came at about 12 weeks were combined into one group, since spike-specific TCR depth and breadth did not differ between the two schedules. Vaccinee samples came from UK trials COV001 and COV002, including a single-blind randomized controlled phase 2/3 trial of AZD1222 (ChAdOx1 nCoV-19) in healthy adults. For TCRbeta chain sequencing, PBMC samples from trial participants were taken at day 0 and at day 28 after the second dose. CDR1 and CDR2 are read off the germline V gene as SGHTA and FQGNSA. Relative to germline, V is 5 bases shorter and J is 4 bases shorter, with 14 bases between their ends. CDR3 length: 14 amino acids, cysteine to phenylalanine. Kept here is only the CDR3 DNA, which spans 42 bases and is read in frame from base 1.

Comments on this clone: Its target antigen remains unknown. The sample holds no much larger clone one base away, and base qualities are not on file.

Overall study results and their limits: Reportedly, almost half of the unique spike-specific TCRs recognized epitopes lying outside the regions that are mutated in the B.1.351 and B.1.1.7 variants. In the small 56-69-year group, the increase in depth fell short of significance, most likely because of low power. Conclusions about previously exposed vaccinees are limited, since just 5 to 7 AZD1222 recipients were seropositive for SARS-CoV-2 at baseline. The vaccine-associated CD4 TCRs covered the entire spike protein, and the dominant responses fell in regions 160-218 and 743-854. Most participants were white British and females outnumbered males, and the authors suggested that clonal diversity may have been underestimated. Because no samples from the day 14 peak response were available, repertoires could be characterized only after the peak T cell response. Spike-specific TCR breadth and depth rose significantly after two AZD1222 doses compared with day 0 and with MenACWY recipients.

The chain is encoded by TRBV7-2 joined to TRBJ1-1; D gene: possibly TRBD1, on 5 matching bases. The clonotype was recovered from an adult who received the AZD1222 COVID-19 vaccine. Sequences were derived from peripheral blood, sampled 28 days after the second AZD1222 dose. The bases read TGTGCCAGCAGCCCTCGGCGGGGCGGCACTGAAGCTTTCTTT. This codes for CASSPRRGGTEAFF. The variable domain in full, with residues beyond the CDR3 obtained from the reference TRBV7-2 and TRBJ1-1 genes, is GAGVSQSPSNKVTEKGKDVELRCDPISGHTALYWYRQSLGQGLEFLIYFQGNSAPDKSGLPSDRFSAERTGGSVSTLTIQRTQQEDSAVYLCASSPRRGGTEAFFGQGTRLTVV.